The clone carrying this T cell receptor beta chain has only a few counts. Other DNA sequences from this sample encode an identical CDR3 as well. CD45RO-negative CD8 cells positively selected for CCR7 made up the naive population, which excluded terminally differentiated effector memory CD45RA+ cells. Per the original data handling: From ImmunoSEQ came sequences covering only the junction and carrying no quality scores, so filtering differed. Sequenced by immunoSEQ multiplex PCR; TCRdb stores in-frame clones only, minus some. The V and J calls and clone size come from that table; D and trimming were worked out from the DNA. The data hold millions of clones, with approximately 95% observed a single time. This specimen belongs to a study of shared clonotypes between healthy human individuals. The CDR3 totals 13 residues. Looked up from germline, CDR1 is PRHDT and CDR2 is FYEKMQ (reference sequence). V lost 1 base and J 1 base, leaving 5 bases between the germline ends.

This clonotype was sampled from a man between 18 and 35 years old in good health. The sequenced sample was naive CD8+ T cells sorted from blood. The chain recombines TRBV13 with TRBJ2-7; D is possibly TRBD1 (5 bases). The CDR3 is CASSLEGSYEQYF. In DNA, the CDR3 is TGTGCCAGCAGCTTAGAGGGGTCCTACGAGCAGTACTTC.